The 28 T cell receptor beta chains in this list originate from one sample, sequenced in a study of radiation and T cells in renal cell carcinoma. As to time point: blood 4 weeks post-SBRT, at nephrectomy. Regarding treatment: 15 Gy SBRT to primary tumor, nephrectomy 4 weeks later. Clones were sequenced by immunoSEQ multiplex PCR, and TCRdb holds only the in-frame ones, with some missing. This sample has under 100,000 clones, with approximately 82% found just once. Material: blood, obtained from a patient whose treatment included radiotherapy and nephrectomy. The source is a man aged 60-69 years with renal cell carcinoma.

This clone has more than one count but fewer than ten. The chain uses TRBV11-2 and TRBJ1-1; D not resolved. The length of the CDR3 is 15 residues. Per the germline V gene, CDR1 is SGHAT and CDR2 is FQNNGV. V was shortened by 3 bases and J by 8 bases, with 19 bases between the two germline ends. The CDR3: CASSLVIRGPPEAFF. CDR3 nucleotides: TGTGCCAGCAGCTTGGTAATAAGAGGGCCCCCAGAAGCTTTCTTT.

The gene calls are TRBV18 and TRBJ2-3; 7 bases are a match to TRBD2. The CDR3 runs to 16 residues. Germline values: CDR1 KGHSH, CDR2 LQKENI. After removal of 0 bases from V and 0 bases from J, the junction contained 3 bases not matched to a gene. The CDR3 protein is CASSPPTSTSTDTQYF. The CDR3 DNA reads as TGTGCCAGCTCACCACCGACTAGCACAAGCACAGATACGCAGTATTTT. Full variable domain (outside the CDR3, taken from reference TRBV18 and TRBJ2-3): NAGVMQNPRHLVRRRGQEARLRCSPMKGHSHVYWYRQLPEEGLKFMVYLQKENIIDESGMPKERFSAEFPKEGPSILRIQQVVRGDSAAYFCASSPPTSTSTDTQYFGPGTRLTVL.

The chain combines TRBV4-1 with TRBJ2-7; TRBD2 matches at 11 bases. Germline CDR1 reads MGHRA; CDR2 reads YSYEKL. V lost 2 bases and J lost 4; bases outside the gene matches: 7. This CDR3 has 16 residues. DNA for the CDR3: TGCGCCAGCAGCCAACTCGTCGGGACTAGCGGATACGAGCAGTACTTC. Amino acid sequence: CASSQLVGTSGYEQYF.

This chain connects TRBV6-5 to TRBJ2-7, with unresolved D. The V end was cut by 6 bases, the J end by 10 bases, with 19 bases between. Germline-derived CDR1 and CDR2 are MNHEY and SVGAGI. The CDR3 runs to 13 residues. CDR3 amino acids: CASSPFGAFIQYF. DNA of the CDR3: TGTGCCAGCAGCCCCTTCGGAGCTTTTATCCAGTACTTC.

The chain uses TRBV5-1 and TRBJ2-5; D remains ambiguous. The V end lost 0 bases, the J end lost 1 base, and 7 bases lay between the germline ends. CDR3 length: 14 amino acids. The V gene's germline CDR1 is SGHRS and CDR2 YFSETQ. The CDR3 DNA reads as TGCGCCAGCAGCTTGGTGGTAGCCCAAGAGACCCAGTACTTC. Encoded protein: CASSLVVAQETQYF.

The chain recombines TRBV4-1 with TRBJ2-7; 9 nucleotides agree with TRBD1. V lost 0 bases to trimming and J lost 2 bases; unmatched junction nucleotides: 8. This CDR3 is built from 17 residues. Germline V CDR1 and CDR2: MGHRA, YSYEKL. The CDR3 region has the DNA TGCGCCAGCAGCCAAGAACCCTTCGGGACAGGGACCTACGAGCAGTACTTC. Translation gives CASSQEPFGTGTYEQYF.

J is TRBJ2-3 and V is TRBV27, with D tentatively TRBD1 (5 bases). The CDR3 covers 15 residues. Trimming shortened V by 7 bases and J by 5 bases, and 19 bases separated the two germline ends. Germline V gene data show CDR1 as MNHEY and CDR2 as SMNVEV (reference sequence). CDR3 loop: CASNLDSAQGDTQYF. DNA for the CDR3: TGTGCCAGCAACCTAGACAGTGCCCAGGGAGATACGCAGTATTTT.

The chain joins TRBV19 to TRBJ2-2; the D is unclear. V dropped 1 base and J dropped 0 bases, with 6 bases sitting between them. Per germline, CDR1 LNHDA and CDR2 SQIVND (reference sequence). This CDR3 is 15 amino acids long. Here the CDR3 reads CASSIVIANTGELFF. The CDR3 DNA follows: TGTGCCAGTAGTATAGTGATTGCGAACACCGGGGAGCTGTTTTTT. The whole variable domain, filled in from reference TRBV19 and TRBJ2-2, reads DGGITQSPKYLFRKEGQNVTLSCEQNLNHDAMYWYRQDPGQGLRLIYYSQIVNDFQKGDIAEGYSVSREKKESFPLTVTSAQKNPTAFYLCASSIVIANTGELFFGEGSRLTVL.

This clone has only a few counts. The chain recombines TRBV11-1 with TRBJ2-1; 7 nucleotides line up with TRBD2. The CDR3 spans 14 residues. Germline V gene sequence: CDR1 SGHAT, CDR2 FQDESV (reference sequence). The J segment lost 7 bases and the V segment lost 8 bases, leaving 11 bases of the junction unmatched. The CDR3 DNA follows: TGTGCCAGCGGACTAGATAACGGGGGGAATGAGCAGTTCTTC. It yields the protein CASGLDNGGNEQFF. The full variable domain, in which reference TRBV11-1 and TRBJ2-1 provide the parts outside the CDR3, is EAEVAQSPRYKITEKSQAVAFWCDPISGHATLYWYRQILGQGPELLVQFQDESVVDDSQLPKDRFSAERLKGVDSTLKIQPAELGDSAMYLCASGLDNGGNEQFFGPGTRLTVL.

This clone was picked up a small number of times. The V call is TRBV25-1, the J call TRBJ1-1, with 8 bases fitting TRBD1. The germline gives CDR1 MGHDK, CDR2 SYGVNS. This CDR3 region has 17 residues. J gave up 1 base and V 5 bases, and 12 bases lay outside the gene matches. The CDR3 bases are TGTGCCAGCAGTCCCTTCCTTACAGGGGGAGAGAACACTGAAGCTTTCTTT. This sequence encodes CASSPFLTGGENTEAFF.

The rearrangement links TRBV19 to TRBJ2-1; the match to TRBD2 covers 12 bases. CDR3 length: 17 residues. The V gene's germline CDR1 is LNHDA and CDR2 SQIVND (reference sequence). V lost 7 bases to trimming and J lost 8 bases; unmatched junction nucleotides: 15. CDR3 in DNA: TGTGCCAGTAAGCTAGCGGGAGGGGAGGGAACGAAGGATGAGCAGTTCTTC. Residues: CASKLAGGEGTKDEQFF.

The CDR3 reads CASSPLAGGEQFF. The CDR3 region has the DNA TGTGCCAGCAGCCCCCTGGCCGGCGGGGAGCAGTTCTTC. The chain joins TRBV11-3 to TRBJ2-1; a weak D match, TRBD2 (5 bases). Trimming cost V 5 bases and J 10 bases, with 15 bases left between them. CDR3 size: 13 residues. Germline CDR1 and CDR2: SGHNT and YENEEA.

The count of this clone is one. The chain combines TRBV27 with TRBJ2-7, with 9 bases aligning to TRBD1. The germline gives CDR1 MNHEY, CDR2 SMNVEV (reference sequence). This CDR3 contains 15 residues. Losses at the gene ends were 2 bases for V and 3 bases for J; bases not matched to a gene: 5. This CDR3 reads CASSLTGGLFYEQYF. For the CDR3, the DNA is TGTGCCAGCAGTTTAACAGGGGGCCTCTTCTACGAGCAGTACTTC.

This sequence joins TRBV19 and TRBJ2-1, with TRBD2 as a possible D gene (5 bases). V shed 5 bases and J shed 0 bases, with 17 bases lying between them. Looked up from germline, CDR1 is LNHDA and CDR2 is SQIVND (reference sequence). The CDR3 has 17 amino acids. The CDR3 nucleotides are TGTGCCAGTAGTCCTGAGAGAGGGCCCAGCTCCTACAATGAGCAGTTCTTC. Its protein product is CASSPERGPSSYNEQFF.

The chain is built from TRBV4-3 and TRBJ1-4; the match to TRBD1 covers 9 bases. The V gene's germline CDR1 is LGHNA and CDR2 YSLEER. V shed 0 bases and J 11 bases; nucleotides not matched to a gene: 10. The CDR3 length is 16 residues. Written as DNA, the CDR3 is TGCGCCAGCAGCCAAGAGGTCCATCCCGGGACAGGGAAACTGTTTTTT. This translates into CASSQEVHPGTGKLFF.

This clone was observed a single time. The chain recombines TRBV10-1 with TRBJ2-1, with D perhaps given as TRBD1 or TRBD2 (6 bases each). Germline loops: CDR1 WNHNN, CDR2 SYGVQD (reference sequence). The CDR3 runs 14 residues. V dropped 3 bases and J dropped 6 bases, with 12 bases sitting between them. CDR3 amino acids: CASSDLGGGNEQFF. The CDR3 bases are TGCGCCAGCAGTGACCTGGGGGGCGGCAATGAGCAGTTCTTC.

This clone was counted ten times or more. V usage is TRBV5-1 and J usage is TRBJ2-1, with 7 bases that match TRBD1. The CDR3 runs to 14 residues. Trimming removed 4 bases from V and 6 bases from J; junction bases left unmatched: 7. Germline V lookup: CDR1 SGHRS, CDR2 YFSETQ. The CDR3 reads CASSRTTGSNEQFF. The CDR3 DNA reads as TGCGCCAGCAGCCGAACGACAGGGAGCAATGAGCAGTTCTTC.

The chain has TRBV6-6 and TRBJ2-1, with D perhaps TRBD1 or TRBD2 (5 bases each). Trimming took off 5 bases at V and 6 bases at J, with 14 bases between the two ends. The V gene's germline CDR1 is MNHNY and CDR2 SVGAGI (reference sequence). CDR3 size: 14 residues. Written as DNA, the CDR3 is TGTGCCAGCAGTGGACCGGGACGGGCCAATGAGCAGTTCTTC. This gives the protein CASSGPGRANEQFF.

V gene TRBV7-9 combines with J gene TRBJ2-5, with D possibly being TRBD1 or TRBD2 (6 bases each). V shed 1 base and J shed 9 bases, with 21 bases lying between them. The germline V gene encodes CDR1 SEHNR and CDR2 FQNEAQ (reference sequence). CDR3 length: 16 residues. For the CDR3, the DNA is TGTGCCAGCAGCTTAGAGGGGGGTCCCGCTATGTCGCCCCAGTACTTC. It yields the protein CASSLEGGPAMSPQYF.

The chain has TRBV29-1 and TRBJ2-5, with D possibly TRBD2 on 7 matching bases. V gave up 7 bases and J gave up 5 bases, with 17 bases separating them. The germline gives CDR1 SQVTM, CDR2 ANQGSEA. CDR3 length: 13 amino acids. CDR3 residues: CSATSGGRETQYF. The CDR3 nucleotides read TGCAGCGCCACTTCGGGGGGCAGGGAGACCCAGTACTTC.

This clone was seen only once. The rearrangement joins TRBV11-2 to TRBJ2-1, with 8 bases aligning to TRBD2. The V gene's germline CDR1 is SGHAT and CDR2 FQNNGV. This CDR3 comprises 15 residues. V dropped 4 bases and J dropped 3; count of bases not matched to a gene: 5. The CDR3 DNA sequence: TGTGCCAGCAGCTCGGGACTAGGACACTACAATGAGCAGTTCTTC. Amino acids: CASSSGLGHYNEQFF.

A remark on this clone: At the DNA level, this CDR3 is encoded by other sequences in the same sample as well. The chain combines TRBV19 with TRBJ2-7, with 10 bases identical to TRBD2. V shed 3 bases, J shed 4 bases, and the junction held 3 bases outside the gene matches. This CDR3 has 14 amino acids. Germline V gives CDR1 LNHDA, CDR2 SQIVND (reference sequence). CDR3 residues: CASSIPGLAYEQYF. CDR3 bases: TGTGCCAGTAGTATTCCGGGACTAGCGTACGAGCAGTACTTC.

This clone appeared many times. This chain connects TRBV29-1 to TRBJ2-2; 9 nucleotides agree with TRBD1. The ends lost 6 bases at V and 4 bases at J; junction bases unmatched: 6. The CDR3 runs 14 residues. Germline V lookup: CDR1 SQVTM, CDR2 ANQGSEA. Here the CDR3 reads CSVSRDRATGELFF. The CDR3 nucleotides read TGCAGCGTATCTAGGGACAGGGCCACCGGGGAGCTGTTTTTT.

The V gene is TRBV28, the J gene TRBJ2-2; tentatively, D is TRBD2 (6 bases). V lost 10 bases and J 0 bases, leaving 9 bases between the germline ends. The CDR3 sequence is 13 residues long. The V gene's germline CDR1 is MDHEN and CDR2 SYDVKM. The CDR3 DNA is TGTGCCAACCAGCGGGCGAACACCGGGGAGCTGTTTTTT. Translating gives CANQRANTGELFF. The whole variable domain, filled in from reference TRBV28 and TRBJ2-2, reads DVKVTQSSRYLVKRTGEKVFLECVQDMDHENMFWYRQDPGLGLRLIYFSYDVKMKEKGDIPEGYSVSREKKERFSLILESASTNQTSMYLCANQRANTGELFFGEGSRLTVL.

The rearrangement uses TRBV10-3 and TRBJ2-3; either TRBD1 or TRBD2 may fit D (5 bases each). The CDR3 has 14 amino acids. Between the trimmed V and J ends, which lost 8 bases and 4 bases, there was a span of 16 bases. Looked up from germline, CDR1 is ENHRY and CDR2 is SYGVKD. The CDR3 DNA sequence: TGTGCCATCTTGGGACGAGGCCCCCCAGATACGCAGTATTTT. Its translation: CAILGRGPPDTQYF.

This chain links TRBV4-2 with TRBJ2-1; D not certain. Germline V gene sequence: CDR1 LGHNA, CDR2 YNFKEQ. The V gene lost 0 bases and the J gene lost 0 bases, with 9 bases spanning the gap. This CDR3 has 16 residues. The chain's CDR3 is CASSQEFQSSYNEQFF. The CDR3 nucleotides are TGTGCCAGCAGCCAAGAATTCCAGAGCTCCTACAATGAGCAGTTCTTC.

This sequence joins TRBV19 and TRBJ2-3; 12 bases align to TRBD2. V was clipped by 0 bases and J by 4 bases; unmatched bases: 5. Germline V lookup: CDR1 LNHDA, CDR2 SQIVND (reference sequence). This CDR3 spans 17 amino acids. The CDR3 loop is CASSIDLTSGRADTQYF. CDR3 DNA sequence: TGTGCCAGTAGTATAGACCTGACTAGCGGGAGAGCAGATACGCAGTATTTT.

The V and J genes are TRBV6-1 and TRBJ1-5; TRBD1 might be the D (5 bases). Germline-derived CDR1 and CDR2 are MNHNS and SASEGT. Trimming removed 2 bases at V and 4 bases at J, with 6 bases between. The CDR3 covers 13 residues. The CDR3 protein is CASSEWGNQPQHF. DNA of the CDR3: TGTGCCAGCAGTGAATGGGGGAATCAGCCCCAGCATTTT.